One sample yielded the 23 T cell receptor beta chains listed below, sequenced in a study of blood T cell repertoires in COVID-19. Assay: immunoSEQ multiplex PCR; the TCRdb copy retains only in-frame clones and omits some. The sample records under 150,000 clones, around 79% being singletons. Sequencing used peripheral blood. The source is a man in his 60s with acute or convalescent COVID-19.

This clone occurred a few times. V gene TRBV4-3 combines with J gene TRBJ2-1; 7 bases are shared with TRBD2. Germline-derived CDR1 and CDR2 are LGHNA and YSLEER. With 1 base clipped from V and 0 bases from J, the junction kept 6 bases outside the gene matches. The CDR3 length is 17 residues. CDR3 in amino acids: CASSQVDGGSSYNEQFF. The CDR3, as DNA: TGCGCCAGCAGCCAAGTCGACGGGGGGAGCTCCTACAATGAGCAGTTCTTC.

This clone was seen more than once but under ten times. The chain links TRBV7-2 to TRBJ2-6; 11 bases map to TRBD2. This CDR3 has 18 amino acids. CDR1 and CDR2 (germline): SGHTA, FQGNSA. V dropped 4 bases and J dropped 0; count of bases not matched to a gene: 5. The DNA for the CDR3 is TGTGCCAGCAGCTGGGGACTAGCGGTCAGCTCTGGGGCCAACGTCCTGACTTTC. Protein: CASSWGLAVSSGANVLTF.

This clone was observed many times. V is TRBV5-1 and J is TRBJ2-7, with 9 bases fitting TRBD1. The CDR3 has 15 amino acids. Germline CDR1 and CDR2: SGHRS and YFSETQ. V lost 4 bases to trimming and J lost 0 bases; unmatched junction nucleotides: 5. CDR3 in amino acids: CASSAGDRVSYEQYF. CDR3 coding DNA: TGCGCCAGCAGCGCGGGGGACAGGGTCTCCTACGAGCAGTACTTC.

The chain joins TRBV24-1 to TRBJ2-3; TRBD1 matches 7 bases. The CDR3 has 15 amino acids. V trimming: 5 bases; J trimming: 1 base; junction bases outside the gene matches: 5. CDR1 and CDR2 from the germline V gene are KGHDR and SFDVKD. CDR3 protein: CATSGTGTGTDTQYF. The CDR3 DNA reads as TGTGCCACCAGTGGGACCGGGACAGGCACAGATACGCAGTATTTT.

The chain has TRBV7-8 and TRBJ2-7; 9 bases fit TRBD2. The V gene's germline CDR1 is SGHVS and CDR2 FQNEAQ. The CDR3 has 15 amino acids. J was trimmed by 3 bases and V by 5 bases; bases with no gene match: 8. CDR3 DNA sequence: TGTGCCAGCAGCCCCTTGACTAGCGGCAACTACGAGCAGTACTTC. Protein: CASSPLTSGNYEQYF.

This chain joins TRBV4-1 and TRBJ2-1; 7 positions agree with TRBD2. V dropped 6 bases and J dropped 5; count of bases not matched to a gene: 10. Germline CDR1 is MGHRA and CDR2 is YSYEKL. This CDR3 comprises 15 residues. The CDR3 protein is CASREVGGSHNEQFF. The CDR3 DNA is TGCGCCAGCAGGGAGGTGGGCGGGAGCCACAATGAGCAGTTCTTC.

In its sample, this clone was seen once. The gene calls are TRBV29-1 and TRBJ2-1; D gene uncertain. The CDR3 has 12 residues. The ends were cut back, 0 bases at V and 10 bases at J, with 10 bases in the middle. The germline gives CDR1 SQVTM, CDR2 ANQGSEA. The CDR3 bases are TGCAGCGTTGAAGATCTACGGTGGGAGCAGTTCTTC. Protein sequence: CSVEDLRWEQFF.

This clone turned up a few times. Other nucleotide sequences from this sample produce the same CDR3. V is TRBV29-1 and J is TRBJ1-5, with no clear D. The CDR3 loop spans 12 amino acids. Germline lookup yields CDR1 SQVTM and CDR2 ANQGSEA. V was trimmed by 4 bases and J by 2 bases, leaving 6 bases between them. CDR3: CSVVSGNQPQHF. The CDR3 nucleotides read TGCAGCGTTGTGTCCGGCAATCAGCCCCAGCATTTT.

V is TRBV24-1 and J is TRBJ2-7, with TRBD2 identical over 13 bases. This CDR3 has 16 residues. CDR1 is KGHDR, CDR2 SFDVKD, per germline. The V and J ends lost 3 bases and 3 bases, in that order; junction bases with no gene match: 4. CDR3 in DNA: TGTGCCACCAGTGATCCCCGACTAGCGGGAGGCTACGAGCAGTACTTC. This codes for CATSDPRLAGGYEQYF.

V usage is TRBV19 and J usage is TRBJ1-5, with 7 positions matching TRBD1. Germline CDR1 reads LNHDA; CDR2 reads SQIVND (reference sequence). The V gene end was trimmed by 10 bases and the J gene end by 1 base; junction bases not matched to a gene: 4. The CDR3 spans 13 residues. The CDR3 nucleotides read TGTGCCACCAAGGACAGGAGCAATCAGCCCCAGCATTTT. It encodes CATKDRSNQPQHF.

This chain links TRBV5-1 with TRBJ2-1, with 8 bases aligning to TRBD2. Germline V gene data show CDR1 as SGHRS and CDR2 as YFSETQ. J lost 1 base, V lost 0 bases, and 6 bases had no gene match. The CDR3 has 17 amino acids. The CDR3 coding sequence is TGCGCCAGCAGCTTGGGTGGGGGACTAGTTTCCTACAATGAGCAGTTCTTC. It encodes CASSLGGGLVSYNEQFF.

V is TRBV27 and J is TRBJ1-4; TRBD1 agrees at 11 bases. Trimming removed 9 bases from V and 8 bases from J; junction bases left unmatched: 11. CDR1 and CDR2 (germline): MNHEY, SMNVEV (reference sequence). The CDR3 totals 15 residues. This chain's CDR3 is CASAGQGGSWEKLFF. The CDR3 DNA sequence: TGTGCCAGTGCGGGACAGGGGGGGTCGTGGGAAAAACTGTTTTTT.

The rearrangement uses TRBV7-9 and TRBJ1-4, with D possibly TRBD1 on 6 matching bases. The V gene's germline CDR1 is SEHNR and CDR2 FQNEAQ (reference sequence). The V end lost 4 bases, the J end lost 6 bases, and 12 bases lay between the germline ends. CDR3 length: 14 amino acids. CDR3 protein: CASSSRRTDEKLFF. In DNA, the CDR3 is TGTGCCAGCAGCTCAAGAAGGACAGATGAAAAACTGTTTTTT.

This clone was recorded once. The rearrangement joins TRBV30 to TRBJ2-6, with D possibly matching TRBD2 (5 bases). CDR3 length: 15 residues. Germline V CDR1 and CDR2: GTSNPN, SVGIG (reference sequence). Trimming removed 4 bases from V and 4 bases from J, with 14 bases in between. The CDR3 region has the DNA TGTGCCTGGACCGCCGGGGTAGTCGGGGCCAACGTCCTGACTTTC. Translated: CAWTAGVVGANVLTF.

The V call is TRBV7-8, the J call TRBJ1-1; 7 bases agree with TRBD1. V dropped 4 bases and J dropped 0; count of bases not matched to a gene: 2. The CDR3 has 14 residues. Germline V gene data show CDR1 as SGHVS and CDR2 as FQNEAQ. The CDR3 coding sequence is TGTGCCAGCAGCTCACAGGGGATGAACACTGAAGCTTTCTTT. Protein product: CASSSQGMNTEAFF.

The V and J genes are TRBV2 and TRBJ2-5; 8 bases align to TRBD1. V dropped 6 bases and J dropped 5; count of bases not matched to a gene: 11. From germline, CDR1 is SNHLY and CDR2 FYNNEI. This CDR3 has 15 amino acids. CDR3 sequence: CASSGTGSKGETQYF. CDR3 bases: TGTGCCAGCAGCGGGACAGGCTCCAAGGGGGAGACCCAGTACTTC.

This sequence joins TRBV30 and TRBJ1-1; TRBD1 matches at 10 bases. The germline gives CDR1 GTSNPN, CDR2 SVGIG (reference sequence). The V gene end was trimmed by 5 bases and the J gene end by 5 bases; junction bases not matched to a gene: 11. CDR3 length: 15 residues. The CDR3 sequence: CAWPGTGDGQTEAFF. Written as DNA, the CDR3 is TGTGCCTGGCCCGGGACAGGGGATGGACAAACTGAAGCTTTCTTT. The full variable domain, its missing parts supplied by reference TRBV30 and TRBJ1-1, is SQTIHQWPATLVQPVGSPLSLECTVEGTSNPNLYWYRQAAGRGLQLLFYSVGIGQISSEVPQNLSASRPQDRQFILSSKKLLLSDSGFYLCAWPGTGDGQTEAFFGQGTRLTVV.

The CDR3 coding sequence is TGTGCCAGTACCCGGGACAGGAGGGCCGGGGAGCTGTTTTTT. This encodes CASTRDRRAGELFF. This chain connects TRBV27 to TRBJ2-2, with 8 nucleotides matching TRBD1. This CDR3 has 14 residues. Trimming took 9 bases from V and 6 from J; bases not matched to a gene: 9. Germline-derived CDR1 and CDR2 are MNHEY and SMNVEV (reference sequence).

This clone has a handful of counts. This chain connects TRBV6-6 to TRBJ2-1, with TRBD2 identical over 15 bases. CDR3 length: 23 amino acids. Germline lookup yields CDR1 MNHNY and CDR2 SVGAGI (reference sequence). The ends lost 6 bases at V and 1 base at J; junction bases unmatched: 22. The chain's CDR3 is CASSYAGQGTSGRPPLSYNEQFF. CDR3 bases: TGTGCCAGCAGCTACGCAGGACAGGGGACTAGCGGGAGGCCCCCCCTATCCTACAATGAGCAGTTCTTC.

The chain uses TRBV5-6 and TRBJ1-2, with a weak D call TRBD1 (6 bases). CDR3 length equals 14 residues. Trimming shortened V by 0 bases and J by 7 bases, and 13 bases separated the two germline ends. The germline gives CDR1 SGHDT, CDR2 YYEEEE. CDR3 coding DNA: TGTGCCAGCAGCTTGGCCCAGGGGTTGGGTGGCTACACCTTC. Its translation: CASSLAQGLGGYTF.

This clone was picked up a small number of times. This chain joins TRBV19 and TRBJ2-2, with a tentative D call TRBD1 (5 bases). The CDR3 is 15 amino acids. Trimming took off 6 bases at V and 0 bases at J, with 11 bases between the two ends. The germline gives CDR1 LNHDA, CDR2 SQIVND (reference sequence). The CDR3 loop reads CASSFRVSNTGELFF. The CDR3 nucleotides are TGTGCCAGTAGCTTCAGGGTTTCGAACACCGGGGAGCTGTTTTTT.

The CDR3 region has the DNA TGCAGCGTCGGGACAGCCTCCTCTGGGGCCAACGTCCTGACTTTC. Translation gives CSVGTASSGANVLTF. The chain has TRBV29-1 and TRBJ2-6, with TRBD1 identical over 7 bases. Germline V gene sequence: CDR1 SQVTM, CDR2 ANQGSEA. Trimming at V came to 6 bases and at J to 0 bases, leaving 5 bases not matched to a gene. The CDR3 is 15 residues long.

V is TRBV6-5 and J is TRBJ2-3; 7 bases match TRBD2. The CDR3 covers 16 residues. J was trimmed by 1 base and V by 0 bases; bases with no gene match: 4. The germline V gene encodes CDR1 MNHEY and CDR2 SVGAGI. The CDR3 reads CASSYSLGGGTDTQYF. CDR3 bases: TGTGCCAGCAGTTACTCTTTGGGGGGGGGCACAGATACGCAGTATTTT.